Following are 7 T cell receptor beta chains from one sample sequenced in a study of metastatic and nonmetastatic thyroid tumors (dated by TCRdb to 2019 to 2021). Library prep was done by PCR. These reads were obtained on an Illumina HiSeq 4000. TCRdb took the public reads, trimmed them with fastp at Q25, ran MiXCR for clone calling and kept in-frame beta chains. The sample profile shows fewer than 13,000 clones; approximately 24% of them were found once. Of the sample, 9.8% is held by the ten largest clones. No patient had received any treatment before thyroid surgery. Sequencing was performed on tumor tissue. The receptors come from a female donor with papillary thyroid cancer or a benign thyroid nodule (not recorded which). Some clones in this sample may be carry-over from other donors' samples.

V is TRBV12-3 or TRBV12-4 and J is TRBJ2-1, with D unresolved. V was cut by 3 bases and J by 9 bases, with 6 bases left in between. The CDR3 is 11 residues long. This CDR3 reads CASSFLGEQFF. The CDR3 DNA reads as TGTGCCAGCAGTTTTCTGGGTGAGCAGTTCTTC.

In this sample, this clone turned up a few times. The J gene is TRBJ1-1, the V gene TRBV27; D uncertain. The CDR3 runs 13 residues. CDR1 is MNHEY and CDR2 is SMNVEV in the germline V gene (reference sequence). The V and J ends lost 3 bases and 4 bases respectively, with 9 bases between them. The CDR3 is CASSFGLLTEAFF. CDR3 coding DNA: TGTGCCAGCAGTTTTGGTCTGCTCACTGAAGCTTTCTTT.

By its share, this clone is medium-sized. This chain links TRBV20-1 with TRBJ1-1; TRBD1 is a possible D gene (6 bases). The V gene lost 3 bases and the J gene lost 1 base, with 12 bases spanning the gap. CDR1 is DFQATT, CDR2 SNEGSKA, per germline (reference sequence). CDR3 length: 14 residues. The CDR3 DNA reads TGCAGTGCTAGTACAGGGAAGGGGAACACTGAAGCTTTCTTT. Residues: CSASTGKGNTEAFF.

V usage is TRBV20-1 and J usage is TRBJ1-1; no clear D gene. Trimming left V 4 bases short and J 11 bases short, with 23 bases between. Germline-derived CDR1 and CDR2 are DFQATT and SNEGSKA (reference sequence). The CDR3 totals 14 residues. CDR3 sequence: CSATKGFDGEGAFF. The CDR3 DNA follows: TGCAGTGCTACCAAGGGATTCGATGGCGAAGGGGCTTTCTTT.

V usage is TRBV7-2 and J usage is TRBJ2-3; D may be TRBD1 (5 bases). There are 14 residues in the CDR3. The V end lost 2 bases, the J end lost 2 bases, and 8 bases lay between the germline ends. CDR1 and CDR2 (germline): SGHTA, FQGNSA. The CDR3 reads CASSLMTATDTQYF. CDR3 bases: TGTGCCAGCAGCTTAATGACAGCCACAGATACGCAGTATTTT.

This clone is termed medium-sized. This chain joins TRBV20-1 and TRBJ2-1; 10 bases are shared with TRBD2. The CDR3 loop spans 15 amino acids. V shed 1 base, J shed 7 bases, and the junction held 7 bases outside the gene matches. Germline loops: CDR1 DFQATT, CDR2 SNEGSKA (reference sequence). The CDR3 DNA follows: TGCAGTGCTAGAGCCCTAGCGGGAGTGTGGAATGAGCAGTTCTTC. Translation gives CSARALAGVWNEQFF.

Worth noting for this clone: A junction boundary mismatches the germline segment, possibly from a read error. The CDR3 coding sequence is TGTGCCACCAGTGAAAGGGCCTGGGGGCAGTACGCCTTC. It translates to CATSERAWGQYAF. The V call is TRBV24-1, the J call TRBJ1-2, with a weak D call TRBD1 (6 bases). CDR1 is KGHDR and CDR2 is SFDVKD in the germline V gene. CDR3 length: 13 amino acids.